Below, 24 T cell receptor beta chains from the same sample are listed, as sequenced in a study of blood T cell repertoires in COVID-19. Profiling relied on immunoSEQ multiplex PCR, and the TCRdb table lists in-frame clones only, not all of them. This sample has about 89,000 clones, with 80% found just once. Sequenced sample: peripheral blood. The receptors here all came from a woman of 80 years or more with acute or convalescent COVID-19.

The V gene is TRBV7-2, the J gene TRBJ1-5; D is possibly TRBD1 (6 bases). The V gene's germline CDR1 is SGHTA and CDR2 FQGNSA. CDR3 length: 14 residues. V lost 5 bases to trimming and J lost 3 bases, with 11 bases between them. CDR3 amino acids: CASSPDRSNQPQHF. CDR3 DNA: TGTGCCAGCAGCCCCGACAGGTCCAATCAGCCCCAGCATTTT.

The chain employs TRBV3-1 (or the pseudogene TRBV3-2) and TRBJ1-1; D perhaps matches TRBD1 (5 bases). Germline loops: CDR1 LGHDT, CDR2 YNNKEL (reference sequence). V was pared by 7 bases and J by 1 base, with 13 bases between. The CDR3 is 14 amino acids. DNA for the CDR3: TGTGCCAGCAATCCAGGGTCATGGAACACTGAAGCTTTCTTT. Its translation is CASNPGSWNTEAFF.

The rearrangement uses TRBV5-1 and TRBJ2-3; no reliable D call. The CDR3 contains 13 residues. Germline V gives CDR1 SGHRS, CDR2 YFSETQ. The ends were cut back, 2 bases at V and 5 bases at J, with 9 bases in the middle. The CDR3 region is CASSLQQGDTQYF. CDR3 in DNA: TGCGCCAGCAGCTTACAGCAAGGAGATACGCAGTATTTT. Full variable domain (outside the CDR3, taken from reference TRBV5-1 and TRBJ2-3): KAGVTQTPRYLIKTRGQQVTLSCSPISGHRSVSWYQQTPGQGLQFLFEYFSETQRNKGNFPGRFSGRQFSNSRSEMNVSTLELGDSALYLCASSLQQGDTQYFGPGTRLTVL.

As concerns this clone: Other nucleotide sequences from this sample produce the same CDR3. This chain connects TRBV6-5 to TRBJ2-7; 8 bases agree with TRBD1. V was pared by 2 bases and J by 6 bases, with 6 bases of the junction left unmatched. The CDR3 length is 14 residues. CDR1 MNHEY and CDR2 SVGAGI come from the germline V gene. CDR3 protein: CASSYPGQGFEQYF. The CDR3 DNA reads as TGTGCCAGCAGTTACCCCGGACAGGGTTTCGAGCAGTACTTC.

This clone was recorded only once. The chain combines TRBV3-1 (or the pseudogene TRBV3-2) with TRBJ2-7, with D tentatively TRBD1 (6 bases). Trimming pared 2 bases from V and 5 bases from J, leaving 10 bases between. CDR3 length: 13 residues. The germline gives CDR1 LGHDT, CDR2 YNNKEL (reference sequence). The CDR3 reads CASSQLGDNEQYF. As DNA, the CDR3 is TGTGCCAGCAGCCAACTGGGGGACAACGAGCAGTACTTC.

The chain recombines TRBV5-8 with TRBJ2-3, with 8 bases lining up with TRBD2. Germline V gives CDR1 SGHTS, CDR2 YDEGEE. V was clipped by 4 bases and J by 5 bases; unmatched bases: 9. The CDR3 length is 15 residues. CDR3 in DNA: TGTGCCAGCAGCCACCAGCGGGGGTGGAGAGATACGCAGTATTTT. It specifies CASSHQRGWRDTQYF.

The chain has TRBV9 and TRBJ1-1; D call uncertain. Trimming shortened V by 3 bases and J by 3 bases, and 15 bases separated the two germline ends. The CDR3 extends over 15 amino acids. Germline V gene data show CDR1 as SGDLS and CDR2 as YYNGEE. CDR3 residues: CASSAAPGGHTEAFF. CDR3 DNA: TGTGCCAGCAGCGCCGCCCCCGGAGGGCACACTGAAGCTTTCTTT.

In its sample, this clone is medium-sized (0.01 to 0.1%). This chain uses TRBV30 with TRBJ1-2; D remains ambiguous. The CDR3 is made up of 11 amino acids. Germline V gene data show CDR1 as GTSNPN and CDR2 as SVGIG (reference sequence). With 4 bases removed from V and 6 bases from J, the gap between germline ends came to 9 bases. The CDR3 loop reads CAWIPQDGYTF. CDR3 nucleotide sequence: TGTGCCTGGATCCCTCAGGATGGCTACACCTTC.

The chain carries TRBV7-7 and TRBJ2-5, with D possibly being TRBD2 (5 bases). V shed 1 base and J shed 5 bases, with 8 bases lying between them. Germline-derived CDR1 and CDR2 are SSHAT and FNYEAQ (reference sequence). This CDR3 region has 13 residues. The DNA of the CDR3 is TGTGCCAGCAGCTTAGTGGGCGGGGAGACCCAGTACTTC. The encoded protein is CASSLVGGETQYF.

This clone occurred once. J is TRBJ2-1 and V is TRBV19; 9 positions match TRBD2. Germline CDR1 and CDR2: LNHDA and SQIVND (reference sequence). This CDR3 has 16 residues. After removal of 5 bases from V and 4 bases from J, the junction contained 9 bases not matched to a gene. CDR3 protein: CASSLNAGGSYNEQFF. For the CDR3, the DNA is TGTGCCAGTAGTCTCAACGCGGGAGGGTCGTACAATGAGCAGTTCTTC. Complete variable domain (other parts from reference TRBV19 and TRBJ2-1): DGGITQSPKYLFRKEGQNVTLSCEQNLNHDAMYWYRQDPGQGLRLIYYSQIVNDFQKGDIAEGYSVSREKKESFPLTVTSAQKNPTAFYLCASSLNAGGSYNEQFFGPGTRLTVL.

This clone has more than one count but fewer than ten. The J gene is TRBJ2-3, the V gene TRBV5-1; D not resolved. The V end lost 1 base, the J end lost 4 bases, and 13 bases lay between the germline ends. Germline values: CDR1 SGHRS, CDR2 YFSETQ. CDR3 length equals 15 residues. The CDR3 spells CASSLSITVADTQYF. The CDR3, as DNA: TGCGCCAGCAGCTTGAGTATCACGGTTGCAGATACGCAGTATTTT.

This chain connects TRBV6-5 to TRBJ1-2; 7 positions match TRBD1. The V and J ends lost 0 bases and 4 bases, in that order; junction bases with no gene match: 5. Germline CDR1 reads MNHEY; CDR2 reads SVGAGI. This CDR3 is 15 amino acids long. CDR3 nucleotides: TGTGCCAGCAGTTACTCAACAGGGGTAGGCTATGGCTACACCTTC. This translates into CASSYSTGVGYGYTF.

The rearrangement uses TRBV24-1 and TRBJ2-1; D is ambiguous. Trimming took off 3 bases at V and 8 bases at J, with 19 bases between the two ends. Germline-derived CDR1 and CDR2 are KGHDR and SFDVKD. The CDR3 consists of 16 residues. The CDR3 is CATSDATRGSIDEQFF. The CDR3 DNA reads TGTGCCACCAGTGATGCGACGCGTGGTAGCATAGATGAGCAGTTCTTC.

This clone was observed at least ten times. The genes are TRBV28 and TRBJ1-2, with D possibly matching TRBD1 (6 bases). Germline loops: CDR1 MDHEN, CDR2 SYDVKM. This CDR3 is 14 amino acids long. Between the trimmed V and J ends, which lost 4 bases and 4 bases, there was a span of 13 bases. The CDR3 protein is CASSYSGAGYGYTF. The CDR3 region has the DNA TGTGCCAGCAGTTACTCAGGGGCTGGCTATGGCTACACCTTC.

The chain carries TRBV2 and TRBJ2-7; D uncertain. Trimming took 5 bases from V and 5 from J, leaving 13 bases between them. This CDR3 spans 13 amino acids. From germline, CDR1 is SNHLY and CDR2 FYNNEI. CDR3 sequence reads: CASSLTPSHEQYF. For the CDR3, the DNA is TGTGCCAGCAGTCTGACACCCTCGCACGAGCAGTACTTC. The whole variable domain, remainder taken from reference TRBV2 and TRBJ2-7, is EPEVTQTPSHQVTQMGQEVILRCVPISNHLYFYWYRQILGQKVEFLVSFYNNEISEKSEIFDDQFSVERPDGSNFTLKIRSTKLEDSAMYFCASSLTPSHEQYFGPGTRLTVT.

The gene calls are TRBV6-6 and TRBJ2-5, with TRBD1 matching 7 bases. Unmatched junction bases numbered 8, after V lost 0 bases and J lost 4 bases. CDR3 length equals 16 residues. CDR1 and CDR2 from the germline V gene are MNHNY and SVGAGI (reference sequence). As DNA, the CDR3 is TGTGCCAGCAGTTACTCGTCGTCCAGGACAGGAGAGACCCAGTACTTC. Its translation is CASSYSSSRTGETQYF.

The rearrangement uses TRBV9 and TRBJ2-3; 11 positions match TRBD2. The germline CDR1 and CDR2 sequences are SGDLS and YYNGEE. CDR3 size: 15 residues. The V and J ends lost 3 bases and 4 bases, in that order; junction bases with no gene match: 4. The CDR3: CASSAGTSGADTQYF. CDR3 nucleotides: TGTGCCAGCAGCGCCGGGACTAGCGGAGCAGATACGCAGTATTTT.

V gene TRBV15 combines with J gene TRBJ2-2; 8 nucleotides align to TRBD2. The CDR3 length is 15 residues. Germline-derived CDR1 and CDR2 are LNHNV and YYDKDF (reference sequence). Trimming cost V 3 bases and J 6 bases; bases outside gene matches: 6. The CDR3 protein is CATSRGLGRAGELFF. DNA for the CDR3: TGTGCCACCAGCAGGGGACTAGGGCGGGCCGGGGAGCTGTTTTTT.

The V gene is TRBV29-1, the J gene TRBJ2-3; TRBD1 agrees at 8 bases. Trimming at V came to 4 bases and at J to 3 bases, leaving 6 bases not matched to a gene. In germline, CDR1 is SQVTM, CDR2 ANQGSEA. The CDR3 runs to 14 residues. The CDR3 sequence is CSVAGGAYTDTQYF. In DNA, the CDR3 is TGCAGCGTTGCAGGGGGCGCATATACAGATACGCAGTATTTT.

This chain joins TRBV3-1 (or the pseudogene TRBV3-2) and TRBJ1-1; TRBD1 is a possible D gene (5 bases). The CDR3 consists of 14 residues. Germline assignment: CDR1 LGHDT and CDR2 YNNKEL (reference sequence). V was pared by 2 bases and J by 3 bases, with 10 bases between. The DNA for the CDR3 is TGTGCCAGCAGCCAACGGGGGGGGGACACTGAAGCTTTCTTT. Protein: CASSQRGGDTEAFF.

V is TRBV6-5 and J is TRBJ2-7, with no clear D. Germline V gene data show CDR1 as MNHEY and CDR2 as SVGAGI. The V end was cut by 8 bases, the J end by 4 bases, with 18 bases between. The CDR3 extends over 14 amino acids. The DNA for the CDR3 is TGTGCCAGCGGCCCGGGTGGGTATGGTTACGAGCAGTACTTC. It specifies CASGPGGYGYEQYF.

This sequence joins TRBV9 and TRBJ1-1, with D tentatively TRBD1 (6 bases). Germline CDR1 SGDLS, CDR2 YYNGEE. Trimming stripped 4 bases from V and 0 bases from J, with 16 bases between. This CDR3 is built from 16 residues. CDR3 bases: TGTGCCAGCAGCCCTACAGGGAAACTCCTGAACACTGAAGCTTTCTTT. It translates to CASSPTGKLLNTEAFF.

The genes are TRBV7-9 and TRBJ1-1, with 8 nucleotides matching TRBD1. CDR1 is SEHNR, CDR2 FQNEAQ, per germline (reference sequence). The CDR3 sequence is 15 residues long. The V gene end was trimmed by 4 bases and the J gene end by 7 bases; junction bases not matched to a gene: 11. DNA of the CDR3: TGTGCCAGCAGCTCGTACAGGGGGTCGGCTGATGAAGCTTTCTTT. The encoded protein is CASSSYRGSADEAFF.

V is TRBV15 and J is TRBJ2-7; 10 bases line up with TRBD2. The germline CDR1 and CDR2 sequences are LNHNV and YYDKDF (reference sequence). This CDR3 has 18 amino acids. V was clipped by 5 bases and J by 3 bases; unmatched bases: 16. CDR3 DNA sequence: TGTGCCACCAGCTCTACCAGGGGCTCTAGCGGGGGATACTACGAGCAGTACTTC. Residues: CATSSTRGSSGGYYEQYF.